This passage covers 29 T cell receptor beta chains from one sample sequenced in a study of blood T cell repertoires in COVID-19 (dated by TCRdb to about 2020). The receptor library was made with the immunoSEQ multiplex PCR assay. TCRdb took over this immuneACCESS table, retaining in-frame rearrangements with V and J assigned. Such tables are incomplete; in checked studies, under half of the missing clones stem from an unresolved V gene, and the remainder is unexplained. The sample includes about 270,000 clones, with around 93% observed a single time. 2.8% of the sample is held by the ten biggest clonotypes. Sequences were obtained from PBMCs or T cells enriched from blood (not recorded which). These receptors came from a man aged 40-55 years who had been exposed to COVID-19.

The chain is built from TRBV7-2 and TRBJ2-3; no definite D call. This CDR3 has 13 amino acids. V lost 4 bases and J 3 bases, leaving 8 bases between the germline ends. CDR1 SGHTA and CDR2 FQGNSA come from the germline V gene. The CDR3 sequence is CASSSYFTDTQYF. In nucleotides, the CDR3 is TGTGCCAGCAGCTCATACTTTACAGATACGCAGTATTTT.

In this sample, this clone turned up a few times. The gene calls are TRBV9 and TRBJ2-2; a possible D gene is TRBD2 (6 bases). Germline CDR1 SGDLS, CDR2 YYNGEE. This CDR3 has 14 residues. The V and J ends lost 3 bases and 3 bases respectively, with 9 bases between them. CDR3 residues: CASSAGTHTGELFF. The CDR3 nucleotides read TGTGCCAGCAGCGCCGGGACTCACACCGGGGAGCTGTTTTTT.

The chain uses TRBV24-1 and TRBJ1-1, with D unclear. Trimming took 4 bases from V and 8 from J, leaving 10 bases between them. This CDR3 is 12 amino acids long. The germline CDR1 and CDR2 sequences are KGHDR and SFDVKD. This CDR3 is CATSEGGREAFF. The CDR3, as DNA: TGTGCCACCAGTGAGGGAGGACGGGAAGCTTTCTTT.

In this sample, this clone turned up once. The chain carries TRBV30 and TRBJ1-1, with D possibly matching TRBD1 (5 bases). Germline V gene lookup returns CDR1 GTSNPN and CDR2 SVGIG (reference sequence). Trimming shortened V by 2 bases and J by 0 bases, and 7 bases separated the two germline ends. The CDR3 length is 13 residues. The CDR3 is CAWSRRVNTEAFF. CDR3 in DNA: TGTGCCTGGAGTCGCAGGGTGAACACTGAAGCTTTCTTT.

This sequence joins TRBV5-6 and TRBJ1-1, with D possibly matching TRBD1 (6 bases). Germline assignment: CDR1 SGHDT and CDR2 YYEEEE. V gave up 1 base and J gave up 0 bases, with 13 bases separating them. The CDR3 covers 16 residues. The CDR3 region is CASSLFGGQMNTEAFF. CDR3 DNA: TGTGCCAGCAGCTTGTTCGGGGGGCAAATGAACACTGAAGCTTTCTTT.

V usage is TRBV5-6 and J usage is TRBJ1-1; D uncertain. This CDR3 has 13 amino acids. Germline loops: CDR1 SGHDT, CDR2 YYEEEE. Trimming shortened V by 1 base and J by 2 bases, and 6 bases separated the two germline ends. The CDR3 reads CASSLSTNTEAFF. The CDR3 DNA follows: TGTGCCAGCAGCTTGTCCACAAACACTGAAGCTTTCTTT.

The chain combines TRBV3-1 (or the pseudogene TRBV3-2) with TRBJ1-2, with D hard to call. Germline V gives CDR1 LGHDT, CDR2 YNNKEL (reference sequence). The CDR3 runs to 12 residues. With 3 bases removed from V and 3 bases from J, the gap between germline ends came to 5 bases. CDR3 sequence (DNA): TGTGCCAGCAGCCAGGAGTACTATGGCTACACCTTC. It encodes CASSQEYYGYTF.

This chain connects TRBV7-9 to TRBJ2-7, with 10 bases fitting TRBD1. The CDR3 covers 16 residues. In germline, CDR1 is SEHNR, CDR2 FQNEAQ (reference sequence). V lost 7 bases to trimming and J lost 5 bases; unmatched junction nucleotides: 14. DNA for the CDR3: TGTGCCAGCACCACGGGACAGGGGCTATCAATCCACGAGCAGTACTTC. Translated: CASTTGQGLSIHEQYF.

The rearrangement uses TRBV9 and TRBJ1-4, with D perhaps TRBD1 (6 bases). Between the trimmed V and J ends, which lost 3 bases and 8 bases, there was a span of 17 bases. CDR3 length: 15 residues. Germline lookup yields CDR1 SGDLS and CDR2 YYNGEE. The CDR3 DNA sequence: TGTGCCAGCAGCGCCGCGGGGGGCAGTGGGGAAAAACTGTTTTTT. Its translation: CASSAAGGSGEKLFF.

The gene calls are TRBV24-1 and TRBJ1-5; 9 bases map to TRBD1. The CDR3 runs to 16 residues. V lost 3 bases and J lost 7; bases outside the gene matches: 9. CDR1 is KGHDR, CDR2 SFDVKD, per germline. Written as DNA, the CDR3 is TGTGCCACCAGTGATGCGGCGGGGACAGGGAACCAGCCCCAGCATTTT. Its translation: CATSDAAGTGNQPQHF.

The rearrangement uses TRBV14 and TRBJ2-1, with a tentative D call TRBD2 (6 bases). Germline V gives CDR1 SGHDN, CDR2 FVKESK. V lost 5 bases, J lost 6 bases, and 20 bases lay in between. The CDR3 spans 16 residues. CDR3 bases: TGTGCCAGCAGCTCCCATAGGGGCTTGGAGGGCAATGAGCAGTTCTTC. Encoded protein: CASSSHRGLEGNEQFF.

The genes are TRBV25-1 and TRBJ1-5; the D is unclear. In germline, CDR1 is MGHDK, CDR2 SYGVNS. Trimming removed 5 bases from V and 0 bases from J, with 5 bases in between. The CDR3 contains 13 residues. The CDR3 bases are TGTGCCAGCAGTCAGTATAGCAATCAGCCCCAGCATTTT. This codes for CASSQYSNQPQHF.

CDR3 protein: CASSHGTSGTADTQYF. For the CDR3, the DNA is TGCGCCAGCAGCCACGGGACTAGCGGGACCGCAGATACGCAGTATTTT. V gene TRBV5-1 combines with J gene TRBJ2-3, with TRBD2 identical over 13 bases. The CDR3 has 16 amino acids. Germline CDR1 SGHRS, CDR2 YFSETQ. V dropped 4 bases and J dropped 4; count of bases not matched to a gene: 6.

The genes are TRBV28 and TRBJ2-7; 8 bases are a match to TRBD1. CDR1 is MDHEN and CDR2 is SYDVKM in the germline V gene. V lost 6 bases, J lost 0 bases, and 7 bases stayed unmatched. CDR3 size: 15 residues. The CDR3 spells CASRDVGQASYEQYF. The DNA for the CDR3 is TGTGCCAGCAGGGACGTGGGACAGGCCTCCTACGAGCAGTACTTC.

The V call is TRBV2, the J call TRBJ1-1; the D is unclear. V was shortened by 2 bases and J by 3 bases, with 7 bases between the two germline ends. The CDR3 loop spans 13 amino acids. CDR1 SNHLY and CDR2 FYNNEI come from the germline V gene. For the CDR3, the DNA is TGTGCCAGCAGTGAATTCGGGGACACTGAAGCTTTCTTT. Translated, it gives CASSEFGDTEAFF.

The rearrangement joins TRBV27 to TRBJ2-3; a weak D match, TRBD2 (5 bases). Trimming took 6 bases from V and 3 from J, leaving 13 bases between them. Germline CDR1 MNHEY, CDR2 SMNVEV (reference sequence). The CDR3 runs to 14 residues. The CDR3 region has the DNA TGTGCCAGCAGCTCCCCGGGGAATACAGATACGCAGTATTTT. Residues: CASSSPGNTDTQYF.

The chain joins TRBV28 to TRBJ1-5; D is ambiguous. This CDR3 is built from 15 residues. Germline V gene lookup returns CDR1 MDHEN and CDR2 SYDVKM. Trimming removed 8 bases at V and 0 bases at J, with 14 bases between. The CDR3 DNA follows: TGTGCCAGCTCCCCCCCAGGATATAGCAATCAGCCCCAGCATTTT. Its translation is CASSPPGYSNQPQHF.

The chain combines TRBV28 with TRBJ1-5; D gene ambiguous. The CDR3 runs to 13 residues. Germline-derived CDR1 and CDR2 are MDHEN and SYDVKM. The germline V and J ends were trimmed by 7 bases and 4 bases, with 11 bases remaining between them. This CDR3 is CASTPFRNQPQHF. The CDR3 DNA is TGTGCCAGCACTCCGTTCCGTAATCAGCCCCAGCATTTT.

Only one count was recorded for this clone. The chain joins TRBV28 to TRBJ2-1; 9 positions agree with TRBD2. The germline V gene encodes CDR1 MDHEN and CDR2 SYDVKM. Trimming removed 6 bases from V and 7 bases from J; junction bases left unmatched: 13. The CDR3 sequence is 16 residues long. CDR3 residues: CASRGIGTSRNNEQFF. The CDR3 coding sequence is TGTGCCAGCAGGGGAATCGGGACTAGCCGGAATAATGAGCAGTTCTTC.

This clone turned up a few times. V and J are TRBV2 and TRBJ2-3, with 7 bases lining up with TRBD1. This CDR3 has 12 amino acids. Unmatched junction bases numbered 5, after V lost 11 bases and J lost 3 bases. Germline V gene sequence: CDR1 SNHLY, CDR2 FYNNEI. DNA for the CDR3: TGTGCCGACCGGGACAGAACAGATACGCAGTATTTT. Residues: CADRDRTDTQYF.

This chain connects TRBV11-2 to TRBJ2-5, with 7 bases that match TRBD1. The V gene's germline CDR1 is SGHAT and CDR2 FQNNGV. This CDR3 has 14 amino acids. V lost 5 bases, J lost 3 bases, and 6 bases stayed unmatched. Here the CDR3 DNA reads TGTGCCAGCAGCCAAGGGACAGTCGAAGAGACCCAGTACTTC. This encodes CASSQGTVEETQYF.

The rearrangement uses TRBV6-5 and TRBJ2-7, with 9 bases lining up with TRBD2. V gave up 6 bases and J gave up 9 bases; unmatched junction bases: 9. Per the germline V gene, CDR1 is MNHEY and CDR2 is SVGAGI. The CDR3 has 13 residues. The CDR3 sequence is CASRKETSGGQYF. CDR3 coding DNA: TGTGCCAGCAGGAAGGAGACTAGCGGAGGGCAGTACTTC.

The chain recombines TRBV20-1 with TRBJ2-7; 8 bases align to TRBD1. The V gene end was trimmed by 6 bases and the J gene end by 6 bases; junction bases not matched to a gene: 4. Germline values: CDR1 DFQATT, CDR2 SNEGSKA (reference sequence). This CDR3 has 11 amino acids. Here the CDR3 reads CSARTGFEQYF. In nucleotides, the CDR3 is TGCAGTGCAAGGACAGGGTTCGAGCAGTACTTC.

The chain carries TRBV10-3 and TRBJ1-2; 8 nucleotides agree with TRBD1. The CDR3 runs to 13 residues. Germline V gene data show CDR1 as ENHRY and CDR2 as SYGVKD. J lost 4 bases, V lost 4 bases, and 2 bases had no gene match. The CDR3 loop reads CAISGGQVYGYTF. CDR3 nucleotide sequence: TGTGCCATCAGTGGGGGACAGGTCTATGGCTACACCTTC.

V gene TRBV29-1 combines with J gene TRBJ2-1; 9 bases are a match to TRBD1. V lost 4 bases to trimming and J lost 0 bases; unmatched junction nucleotides: 4. This CDR3 is built from 15 residues. Germline CDR1 reads SQVTM; CDR2 reads ANQGSEA. The CDR3 loop reads CSVAGTGSSYNEQFF. The CDR3 nucleotides read TGCAGCGTTGCCGGGACAGGGAGCTCCTACAATGAGCAGTTCTTC.

This clone has a handful of counts. V usage is TRBV4-1 and J usage is TRBJ1-5; D uncertain. Deletions cut 3 bases from V and 2 bases from J, with 17 bases between. The CDR3 contains 17 residues. CDR1 is MGHRA and CDR2 is YSYEKL in the germline V gene. The CDR3, as DNA: TGCGCCAGCAGCCAGGACCCGGGAACGGACGGCAATCAGCCCCAGCATTTT. Protein product: CASSQDPGTDGNQPQHF.

J is TRBJ2-5 and V is TRBV7-3, with D maybe TRBD2 (5 bases). There are 14 residues in the CDR3. The V gene lost 2 bases and the J gene lost 2 bases, with 9 bases spanning the gap. Germline-derived CDR1 and CDR2 are SGHTA and FQGTGA. The DNA of the CDR3 is TGTGCCAGCAGCTTAGGAGGAGTACAAGAGACCCAGTACTTC. Protein product: CASSLGGVQETQYF.

J is TRBJ2-7 and V is TRBV14; possible D gene TRBD1, 6 bases. Germline V gene data show CDR1 as SGHDN and CDR2 as FVKESK. The CDR3 contains 14 residues. V lost 4 bases, J lost 5 bases, and 15 bases lay in between. The CDR3 nucleotides are TGTGCCAGCAGCCTGCGGCAGGGGATTCACGAGCAGTACTTC. Translation: CASSLRQGIHEQYF.

About this clone: The same CDR3 can be traced to other DNA sequences in this sample. This chain joins TRBV6-5 and TRBJ2-2; 12 positions agree with TRBD2. V lost 8 bases to trimming and J lost 5 bases; unmatched junction nucleotides: 3. The CDR3 is 14 residues long. CDR1 and CDR2 (germline): MNHEY, SVGAGI. The CDR3 sequence: CASRTSGDTGELFF. The CDR3 DNA follows: TGTGCCAGCCGGACTAGCGGGGATACCGGGGAGCTGTTTTTT.